These 18 T cell receptor beta chains were sequenced from one sample in a study of early T cells in non-severe SARS-CoV-2 infection (dated by TCRdb to about 2021). The method was 5' RACE. Sequencing relied on a NextSeq 500. TCRdb applied fastp at Q25 and MiXCR to the public reads, then kept only in-frame beta chains. Every entry covers one CDR3 protein and lists the most common genes and DNA from its rows. The sample yields 98,000 or so distinct CDR3 sequences; about 11% were counted once. 5.1% of the sample is held by the ten biggest clonotypes. What was sequenced was whole blood. Receptor source: an adult who was a healthcare worker with PCR-confirmed SARS-CoV-2 infection or an uninfected control (not recorded which).

The rearrangement uses TRBV29-1 and TRBJ2-1; 10 nucleotides match TRBD2. CDR3 length: 12 residues. J lost 12 bases, V lost 4 bases, and 6 bases had no gene match. The germline gives CDR1 SQVTM, CDR2 ANQGSEA. As DNA, the CDR3 is TGCAGCGTTGGGACTAGCGGCTCCTGGCAGTTCTTC. Its translation is CSVGTSGSWQFF.

This clonotype turned up a few times. V and J are TRBV15 and TRBJ1-2, with unresolved D. V lost 1 base and J lost 2, with 8 bases in between. The CDR3 consists of 14 residues. Germline CDR1 is LNHNV and CDR2 is YYDKDF (reference sequence). The CDR3 nucleotides read TGTGCCACCAGCAGAGGTGGAGTCAACTATGGCTACACCTTC. This gives the protein CATSRGGVNYGYTF.

The chain is built from TRBV20-1 and TRBJ2-7, with a possible D match to TRBD1 (5 bases). Germline CDR1 reads DFQATT; CDR2 reads SNEGSKA (reference sequence). This CDR3 has 11 amino acids. The V end was cut by 2 bases, the J end by 4 bases, with 6 bases between. CDR3 loop: CSARKGYEQYF. The CDR3 region has the DNA TGCAGTGCTAGAAAGGGGTACGAGCAGTACTTC.

This clonotype came up many times. This chain joins TRBV7-6 and TRBJ2-1; no clear D gene. The CDR3 runs to 16 residues. CDR1 SGHVS and CDR2 FNYEAQ come from the germline V gene. Trimming pared 1 base from V and 7 bases from J, leaving 17 bases between. CDR3 DNA sequence: TGTGCCAGCAGCTTAGAACAAGGTGGCGCGGATAATGAGCAGTTCTTC. Its translation: CASSLEQGGADNEQFF.

This rearrangement joins TRBV20-1 to TRBJ2-7, with 10 bases lining up with TRBD2. Germline V gene lookup returns CDR1 DFQATT and CDR2 SNEGSKA (reference sequence). The CDR3 totals 14 residues. Trimming at V came to 5 bases and at J to 2 bases, leaving 6 bases not matched to a gene. CDR3 sequence: CSAPGLADPYEQYF. In DNA form, the CDR3 reads TGCAGTGCTCCTGGACTAGCGGATCCCTACGAGCAGTACTTC.

This clonotype has at least ten counts. The chain is built from TRBV29-1 and TRBJ1-1; D is unclear. The CDR3 has 10 amino acids. The germline V and J ends were trimmed by 5 bases and 1 base, with 2 bases remaining between them. CDR1 SQVTM and CDR2 ANQGSEA come from the germline V gene. The CDR3 sequence is CSVWNTEAFF. CDR3 nucleotide sequence: TGCAGCGTTTGGAACACTGAAGCTTTCTTT.

The genes are TRBV6-1 and TRBJ1-5; maybe TRBD1 (5 bases). From germline, CDR1 is MNHNS and CDR2 SASEGT. The CDR3 has 16 amino acids. The V gene lost 1 base and the J gene lost 5 bases, with 15 bases spanning the gap. DNA for the CDR3: TGTGCCAGCAGTGAAGGTCTTGGAGACAGAGATCAGCCCCAGCATTTT. Translated, it gives CASSEGLGDRDQPQHF.

Judged by abundance, this clonotype is medium-sized. CDR3 sequence (DNA): TGCGCCAGCGGGCCGACCTACCCCCCAGATACGCAGTATTTT. Its translation: CASGPTYPPDTQYF. The chain employs TRBV4-1 and TRBJ2-3; D unclear. CDR3 length equals 14 residues. Germline V gene lookup returns CDR1 MGHRA and CDR2 YSYEKL. Between the trimmed V and J ends, which lost 8 bases and 4 bases, there was a span of 16 bases.

This clonotype was seen a handful of times. V and J are TRBV12-3 or TRBV12-4 and TRBJ2-3; D is perhaps TRBD2 (5 bases). This CDR3 is built from 11 residues. V shed 8 bases and J shed 8 bases, with 11 bases lying between them. CDR3 in amino acids: CASGRSSTQYF. The CDR3 DNA is TGTGCCAGCGGGAGAAGCTCTACGCAGTATTTT.

Comment on this clonotype: A read error is possible here, since a much larger clone lies one base away. DNA of the CDR3: TGTGCCAGCAGCTTAGCGCAGGGGACCAATGAAGCTTTCTTT. Amino acid sequence: CASSLAQGTNEAFF. The chain couples TRBV7-6 to TRBJ1-1; a weak D match, TRBD1 (6 bases). Germline V gene sequence: CDR1 SGHVS, CDR2 FNYEAQ. This CDR3 spans 14 amino acids. Trimming cost V 0 bases and J 7 bases, with 12 bases left between them.

The genes are TRBV29-1 and TRBJ1-2; D is unclear. Trimming took off 6 bases at V and 3 bases at J, with 20 bases between the two ends. From germline, CDR1 is SQVTM and CDR2 ANQGSEA. This CDR3 region has 15 residues. CDR3 in DNA: TGCAGCGTGGACCGGACCCCCCGGTCCGACTATGGCTACACCTTC. Encoded protein: CSVDRTPRSDYGYTF.

V is TRBV5-6 and J is TRBJ1-2, with D perhaps matching TRBD1 (6 bases). Trimming removed 4 bases at V and 4 bases at J, with 17 bases between. This CDR3 has 15 residues. The germline gives CDR1 SGHDT, CDR2 YYEEEE. This CDR3 reads CASSPPGEKRYGYTF. The CDR3 DNA sequence: TGTGCCAGCAGCCCCCCAGGGGAGAAACGCTATGGCTACACCTTC.

This clonotype was seen at least ten times. The chain employs TRBV4-1 and TRBJ2-7; TRBD2 matches 11 bases. Germline V lookup: CDR1 MGHRA, CDR2 YSYEKL. There are 15 residues in the CDR3. After removal of 0 bases from V and 2 bases from J, the junction contained 0 bases not matched to a gene. The CDR3 bases are TGCGCCAGCAGCCAAGATAGCGGGGGGGCCTACGAGCAGTACTTC. It is translated as CASSQDSGGAYEQYF.

There are many counts of this clonotype. This chain uses TRBV15 with TRBJ1-1; weak D call: TRBD1 (5 bases). The V gene lost 1 base and the J gene lost 1 base, with 13 bases spanning the gap. Germline CDR1 is LNHNV and CDR2 is YYDKDF (reference sequence). The CDR3 extends over 16 amino acids. The CDR3: CATSRGAGTANTEAFF. The CDR3 DNA sequence: TGTGCCACCAGCAGAGGCGCCGGGACGGCGAACACTGAAGCTTTCTTT.

The chain recombines TRBV20-1 with TRBJ2-3, with D unresolved. V shed 1 base and J shed 1 base, with 9 bases lying between them. The CDR3 is 14 residues long. Per the germline V gene, CDR1 is DFQATT and CDR2 is SNEGSKA (reference sequence). The CDR3 region is CSARVTGGTDTQYF. For the CDR3, the DNA is TGCAGTGCTAGAGTCACGGGCGGCACAGATACGCAGTATTTT.

There are many counts of this clonotype. The genes are TRBV6-1 and TRBJ1-3, with D maybe TRBD1 (5 bases). Trimming cost V 0 bases and J 0 bases, with 6 bases left between them. The germline V gene encodes CDR1 MNHNS and CDR2 SASEGT. The CDR3 runs 15 residues. CDR3 sequence (DNA): TGTGCCAGCAGTGAAGCGACAGCCTCTGGAAACACCATATATTTT. This sequence encodes CASSEATASGNTIYF.

The rearrangement uses TRBV21-1 and TRBJ2-1; the table's D gene call, TRBD1, was not cross checked with the DNA. TRBV21-1 is classified as a pseudogene. This CDR3 region has 19 residues. Here the CDR3 DNA reads TGTGCCAGCAGCCCCCTAACCCCCCCAGGGACCAGCTCCTACAATGAGCAGTTCTTC. It yields the protein CASSPLTPPGTSSYNEQFF.

This clonotype appeared many times. The CDR3 bases are TGTGCCAGCGTGGGACTCGATACGCAGTATTTT. Its protein product is CASVGLDTQYF. The gene calls are TRBV18 and TRBJ2-3; D may be TRBD2 (6 bases). Trimming left V 8 bases short and J 6 bases short, with 9 bases between. Germline V gene data show CDR1 as KGHSH and CDR2 as LQKENI. The CDR3 covers 11 residues.